Below are 2 T cell receptor beta chains sequenced from a single sample in a study of glioma-infiltrating T cells. Using RNA template, CDR3s of TCR alpha and beta were amplified with iRepertoire arm-PCR. TCRdb itself ran the multiplex PCR reads through MiXCR, one entry per CDR3 protein. The data show approximately 400,000 distinct CDR3 sequences, 41% seen once. Sample: glioma tissue, nonneoplastic brain tissue, or PBMCs (not recorded which). The origin of the receptors is a human donor with low-grade glioma or glioblastoma, undergoing nonglioma brain surgery, or in good health (not recorded which).

There are a few counts of this clonotype. The chain links TRBV3-1 to TRBJ2-1; D is undetermined. Germline CDR1 reads LGHDT; CDR2 reads YNNKEL (reference sequence). V was pared by 0 bases and J by 9 bases, with 6 bases between. The CDR3 consists of 12 residues. In DNA, the CDR3 is TGTGCCAGCAGCCAAGATGACCCTGAGCAGTTCTTC. Its translation is CASSQDDPEQFF.

This chain's CDR3 is CASKTGADTQYF. CDR3 DNA: TGTGCCAGCAAAACGGGGGCAGATACGCAGTATTTT. The rearrangement joins TRBV6-1 to TRBJ2-3; D is perhaps TRBD2 (6 bases). The germline V gene encodes CDR1 MNHNS and CDR2 SASEGT. This CDR3 has 12 residues. Trimming pared 7 bases from V and 4 bases from J, leaving 9 bases between.